These 29 T cell receptor beta chains originate from one sample sequenced in a study of T cell repertoires in cytomegalovirus infection. TCRdb fed the reads into MiXCR, producing one record per CDR3 protein. The top ten clones hold 65% to 80% of a sample with more than 45,000 distinct CDR3 sequences, 25% to 40% of them seen once. Antigens of these TCRs are unknown. The sample consisted of PBMCs, sequenced either directly or after in vitro stimulation (not recorded which). These receptors all stem from a human donor in good health (CMV status not recorded). Some clones in this sample may be carry-over from other donors' samples.

This chain uses TRBV19 with TRBJ1-1; 8 bases agree with TRBD1. The CDR3 totals 12 residues. Looked up from germline, CDR1 is LNHDA and CDR2 is SQIVND (reference sequence). V lost 10 bases and J lost 5; bases outside the gene matches: 6. In DNA, the CDR3 is TGTGCCACTTGGACAGGGAGAACTGAAGCTTTCTTT. Translated: CATWTGRTEAFF. The variable domain in full, completed from reference TRBV19 and TRBJ1-1, reads DGGITQSPKYLFRKEGQNVTLSCEQNLNHDAMYWYRQDPGQGLRLIYYSQIVNDFQKGDIAEGYSVSREKKESFPLTVTSAQKNPTAFYLCATWTGRTEAFFGQGTRLTVV.

This chain connects TRBV14 to TRBJ1-6; D is possibly TRBD1 (5 bases). From germline, CDR1 is SGHDN and CDR2 FVKESK. Trimming stripped 4 bases from V and 8 bases from J, with 12 bases between. There are 14 residues in the CDR3. The CDR3 nucleotides read TGTGCCAGCAGCCTCGGGGCCAACTATTCACCCCTCCACTTT. Its protein product is CASSLGANYSPLHF.

This clonotype was recorded a few times. This chain connects TRBV7-8 to TRBJ2-5; 7 positions agree with TRBD1. The CDR3 has 14 residues. V lost 5 bases, J lost 1 base, and 4 bases stayed unmatched. Germline values: CDR1 SGHVS, CDR2 FQNEAQ. Here the CDR3 DNA reads TGTGCCAGCAGCAGATGGGACAGCCAAGAGACCCAGTACTTC. Translated: CASSRWDSQETQYF.

The rearrangement links TRBV12-3 or TRBV12-4 to TRBJ2-7, with D possibly called TRBD1 or TRBD2 (5 bases each). The CDR3 length is 14 residues. Trimming pared 6 bases from V and 5 bases from J, leaving 17 bases between. CDR3 DNA: TGTGCCAGCAGGCCCGACACGCTGGGACACGAGCAGTACTTC. Its translation: CASRPDTLGHEQYF.

The chain uses TRBV6-8 and TRBJ2-7, with a possible D match to TRBD2 (6 bases). The CDR3 is made up of 15 amino acids. Trimming took 5 bases from V and 6 from J, leaving 20 bases between them. Germline V lookup: CDR1 MNHGY, CDR2 SAAAGT. As DNA, the CDR3 is TGTGCCAGCAGTCGCACGGGGACTGGGCAATTCGAGCAGTACTTC. Encoded protein: CASSRTGTGQFEQYF.

This rearrangement joins TRBV5-3 to TRBJ1-2; 7 bases fit TRBD1. TRBV5-3 has ORF status, its function being uncertain. V lost 8 bases and J lost 2; bases outside the gene matches: 9. The CDR3 extends over 14 amino acids. CDR3 residues: CASSDRAGNYGYTF. DNA of the CDR3: TGTGCCAGCAGTGACAGGGCCGGCAACTATGGCTACACCTTC.

The rearrangement links TRBV5-5 to TRBJ1-5; 7 positions agree with TRBD1. Losses at the gene ends were 5 bases for V and 4 bases for J; bases not matched to a gene: 9. The CDR3 contains 15 residues. CDR1 and CDR2 (germline): SGHKS, YYEKEE (reference sequence). The CDR3 sequence: CASRITGALNQPQHF. The CDR3 DNA reads as TGTGCCAGCAGAATCACAGGGGCCTTAAATCAGCCCCAGCATTTT.

This clonotype was observed at least ten times. V is TRBV6-1 and J is TRBJ2-3; D gene uncertain. Germline V gives CDR1 MNHNS, CDR2 SASEGT. The CDR3 loop spans 12 amino acids. Trimming left V 6 bases short and J 5 bases short, with 9 bases between. The CDR3 region is CASSDWRDTQYF. The CDR3 coding sequence is TGTGCCAGCAGCGACTGGCGAGATACGCAGTATTTT.

CDR3 nucleotides: TGTGCCAGCAGTGACGGAAAGGGCGGTGAGCAGTTCTTC. This encodes CASSDGKGGEQFF. The rearrangement links TRBV6-4 to TRBJ2-1; unclear D gene. Trimming removed 2 bases from V and 9 bases from J, with 11 bases in between. The germline V gene encodes CDR1 MRHNA and CDR2 SNTAGT. CDR3 size: 13 residues.

V and J are TRBV7-9 and TRBJ2-7; D may be TRBD1 (5 bases). Germline CDR1 reads SEHNR; CDR2 reads FQNEAQ (reference sequence). The CDR3 totals 15 residues. Trimming left V 5 bases short and J 0 bases short, with 14 bases between. The CDR3 DNA sequence: TGTGCCAGCAGCCCTAAGATGGGGCCCTCCTACGAGCAGTACTTC. This sequence encodes CASSPKMGPSYEQYF.

The rearrangement uses TRBV14 and TRBJ1-1, with D possibly TRBD1 on 6 matching bases. The CDR3 contains 15 residues. V was cut by 1 base and J by 0 bases, with 9 bases left in between. Per the germline V gene, CDR1 is SGHDN and CDR2 is FVKESK. CDR3 sequence: CASSQVEGVNTEAFF. In nucleotides, the CDR3 is TGTGCCAGCAGCCAAGTCGAGGGGGTGAACACTGAAGCTTTCTTT.

The chain joins TRBV6-5 to TRBJ1-4; D perhaps matches TRBD1 (5 bases). This CDR3 has 15 amino acids. V shed 0 bases and J shed 3 bases, with 8 bases lying between them. The germline V gene has CDR1 MNHEY and CDR2 SVGAGI. The CDR3: CASSYSGAPNEKLFF. CDR3 nucleotide sequence: TGTGCCAGCAGTTACTCAGGGGCGCCTAATGAAAAACTGTTTTTT.

The chain carries TRBV6-1 and TRBJ2-3; D not resolved. Trimming shortened V by 8 bases and J by 0 bases, and 6 bases separated the two germline ends. The CDR3 loop spans 12 amino acids. Germline assignment: CDR1 MNHNS and CDR2 SASEGT. This CDR3 reads CASSSSTDTQYF. The DNA for the CDR3 is TGTGCCAGCTCGAGTAGCACAGATACGCAGTATTTT.

V usage is TRBV7-2 and J usage is TRBJ1-2; D is unclear. V was pared by 5 bases and J by 0 bases, with 10 bases between. This CDR3 comprises 14 residues. Germline CDR1 and CDR2: SGHTA and FQGNSA. The CDR3 loop reads CASSTGRSNYGYTF. The DNA of the CDR3 is TGTGCCAGCAGCACGGGTAGATCTAACTATGGCTACACCTTC.

This CDR3 reads CASSQTLMNTEAFF. The CDR3 nucleotides are TGTGCCAGCAGTCAAACTTTGATGAACACTGAAGCTTTCTTT. The chain combines TRBV12-3 or TRBV12-4 with TRBJ1-1; no clear D gene. V was clipped by 5 bases and J by 0 bases, with 10 bases between them. The CDR3 has 14 amino acids.

This clonotype has only a few counts. The chain links TRBV6-1 to TRBJ2-3; D gene uncertain. Germline CDR1 and CDR2: MNHNS and SASEGT. V dropped 6 bases and J dropped 5 bases, with 9 bases sitting between them. This CDR3 is built from 12 residues. The CDR3 DNA follows: TGTGCCAGCAGCCCAACGGTAGATACGCAGTATTTT. Amino acids: CASSPTVDTQYF.

This clonotype was seen only once. The V and J genes are TRBV2 and TRBJ2-7; TRBD2 is a possible D gene (5 bases). The CDR3 spans 15 residues. V lost 2 bases and J lost 2, with 13 bases in between. Germline V lookup: CDR1 SNHLY, CDR2 FYNNEI. The CDR3 region is CASSEISGLPYEQYF. CDR3 sequence (DNA): TGTGCCAGCAGTGAAATAAGTGGACTCCCCTACGAGCAGTACTTC.

J is TRBJ2-7 and V is TRBV3-1; 8 bases map to TRBD2. The CDR3 length is 16 residues. The germline gives CDR1 LGHDT, CDR2 YNNKEL (reference sequence). The V and J ends lost 1 base and 1 base, in that order; junction bases with no gene match: 6. CDR3 nucleotide sequence: TGTGCCAGCAGCCAAGGTCGCAGCGGGAGTTCCTACGAGCAGTACTTC. The encoded protein is CASSQGRSGSSYEQYF.

This clonotype was found a few times. The chain links TRBV5-1 to TRBJ2-7, with 9 positions matching TRBD1. CDR1 is SGHRS, CDR2 YFSETQ, per germline. The CDR3 extends over 19 amino acids. V lost 4 bases, J lost 0 bases, and 17 bases stayed unmatched. The CDR3 region is CASSPDAGQGWDRSYEQYF. CDR3 in DNA: TGCGCCAGCAGCCCGGACGCGGGACAGGGTTGGGACCGCTCCTACGAGCAGTACTTC.

The J gene is TRBJ2-1, the V gene TRBV12-3 or TRBV12-4; maybe TRBD2 (6 bases). Deletions cut 2 bases from V and 8 bases from J, with 16 bases between. CDR3 length: 15 residues. The CDR3 DNA is TGTGCCAGCAGTTTAACCCCGGGGGATTTAGATGAGCAGTTCTTC. Translation: CASSLTPGDLDEQFF.

The genes are TRBV9 and TRBJ2-1; D perhaps matches TRBD2 (5 bases). The V end lost 0 bases, the J end lost 7 bases, and 14 bases lay between the germline ends. This CDR3 is built from 15 residues. In germline, CDR1 is SGDLS, CDR2 YYNGEE. The CDR3 DNA reads TGTGCCAGCAGCGTAGGGCCCTGGGAGTTTAATGAGCAGTTCTTC. Residues: CASSVGPWEFNEQFF.

V usage is TRBV5-8 and J usage is TRBJ2-7; D may be TRBD1 or TRBD2 (5 bases each). The CDR3 extends over 17 amino acids. Trimming shortened V by 4 bases and J by 5 bases, and 25 bases separated the two germline ends. In germline, CDR1 is SGHTS, CDR2 YDEGEE. CDR3 bases: TGTGCCAGCAGCCTCCGTGGGGGTTTCGTTCTTATCCACGAGCAGTACTTC. Translation: CASSLRGGFVLIHEQYF.

The CDR3 loop is CASSLGRGSTEAFF. In nucleotides, the CDR3 is TGTGCCAGCAGCTTAGGCAGGGGTTCGACTGAAGCTTTCTTT. V is TRBV7-6 and J is TRBJ1-1; D might be TRBD1 (6 bases). The CDR3 loop spans 14 amino acids. Germline V CDR1 and CDR2: SGHVS, FNYEAQ. The V end was cut by 1 base, the J end by 5 bases, with 11 bases between.

The J gene is TRBJ1-3, the V gene TRBV6-1; D gene ambiguous. In germline, CDR1 is MNHNS, CDR2 SASEGT. V was clipped by 3 bases and J by 0 bases, with 12 bases between them. This CDR3 region has 16 residues. CDR3 in amino acids: CASSDWVRVSGNTIYF. The CDR3 nucleotides read TGTGCCAGCAGTGATTGGGTCCGGGTCTCTGGAAACACCATATATTTT.

Many counts were recorded for this clonotype. This sequence joins TRBV7-9 and TRBJ1-5; TRBD1 aligns across 8 bases. V trimming: 5 bases; J trimming: 7 bases; junction bases outside the gene matches: 7. Germline V gene lookup returns CDR1 SEHNR and CDR2 FQNEAQ (reference sequence). The CDR3 covers 14 residues. The CDR3 DNA is TGTGCCAGCAGCCCCGGACAGGGTCTCCAGCCCCAGCATTTT. Protein: CASSPGQGLQPQHF.

A word on this clonotype: Germline and junction disagree at one end, which may indicate a read error. The chain combines TRBV20-1 with TRBJ2-7; D is undetermined. Germline V CDR1 and CDR2: DFQATT, SNEGSKA (reference sequence). The CDR3 totals 9 residues. In DNA form, the CDR3 reads TGCAGTGCTAGAGATACGTCCAGCTTC. It specifies CSARDTSSF.

The chain uses TRBV6-2 or TRBV6-3 and TRBJ2-3; 12 bases agree with TRBD2. Germline lookup yields CDR1 MNHEY and CDR2 SVGEGT. The CDR3 is 16 residues long. V trimming: 6 bases; J trimming: 9 bases; junction bases outside the gene matches: 13. CDR3 amino acids: CASRLGLAGASGTQYF. Here the CDR3 DNA reads TGTGCCAGCAGATTGGGACTAGCGGGTGCATCCGGGACGCAGTATTTT.

The V and J genes are TRBV24-1 and TRBJ2-7; D not certain. With 9 bases removed from V and 3 bases from J, the gap between germline ends came to 11 bases. The germline V gene encodes CDR1 KGHDR and CDR2 SFDVKD. The CDR3 runs to 12 residues. The CDR3 loop reads CATEAESYEQYF. Here the CDR3 DNA reads TGTGCCACCGAGGCCGAAAGCTACGAGCAGTACTTC.

This clonotype was seen a handful of times. The genes are TRBV7-6 and TRBJ2-3; D is unclear. The CDR3 runs 15 residues. Trimming stripped 2 bases from V and 2 bases from J, with 11 bases between. Germline V gene data show CDR1 as SGHVS and CDR2 as FNYEAQ. CDR3 region: CASSLRRTSTDTQYF. Here the CDR3 DNA reads TGTGCCAGCAGCTTAAGAAGAACTTCCACAGATACGCAGTATTTT.